Detailed here is one TCR beta chain. Its target is unknown. This sample is drawn from a study of shared clonotypes between healthy human individuals. Notes on the study in general: Larger estimated richness was generally recorded for naive subsets relative to memory subsets.

The sorted-subset replicate PCRs were given 150 to 250 ng DNA, which is roughly 30,000 T cell genomes. The table came from immunoSEQ multiplex PCR; TCRdb's copy has only in-frame clones and leaves some out. The sample consists of about 980,000 clones, about 80% of them appearing once. The CDR3 totals 14 residues. V lost 6 bases and J lost 6; bases outside the gene matches: 9. Germline loops: CDR1 SNHLY, CDR2 FYNNEI. Sequencing was done on a sample of memory CD4+ T cells sorted from blood. Subset specified: CD45RA-negative fraction. V and J are TRBV2 and TRBJ2-3; the match to TRBD1 covers 7 bases. The receptor was derived from a man aged 18 to 29 in good health. CDR3 sequence reads: CASRDRSSPDTQYF. The CDR3 nucleotides are TGTGCCAGCAGGGACAGGTCCTCCCCCGATACGCAGTATTTT.